The T cell receptor beta chain described here comes from a study of identical twins. TCRdb redid the calling of the 5' RACE reads with MiXCR, one entry per CDR3 protein. The sample carries roughly 250,000 distinct CDR3 sequences, 11% to 15% recorded once. General observations from the study: High-abundance cord blood beta clonotypes had fewer insertions; memory repertoires showed none. Models predicted too little out-of-frame TCR alpha sharing in monozygotic twins.

The sample holds a few counts of this clonotype. Its specificity is not known. The CDR3 has 16 amino acids. Trimming removed 6 bases from V and 4 bases from J; junction bases left unmatched: 10. Germline CDR1 and CDR2: LNHDA and SQIVND (reference sequence). The origin of this receptor is a woman aged 18 to 35 in good health. The sequenced sample was memory (CD45RO+) T cells sorted from blood. The chain has TRBV19 and TRBJ2-7, with 12 bases matching TRBD2. CDR3 coding DNA: TGTGCCAGTAGCACAGGCCGACTAGCGGGAGTTTACGAGCAGTACTTC. Its protein product is CASSTGRLAGVYEQYF.